These 15 T cell receptor beta chains share one sample of origin, sequenced in a study of long-term antiretroviral therapy in people with HIV (dated by TCRdb to 2022 to 2024). The immunoSEQ hsTCRB v3.0 assay was used at survey level resolution to sequence the TRB variable region. The source is immuneACCESS, and TCRdb retained only in-frame sequences with V and J called. Part of the clones is not carried over; for the studies checked, unresolved V genes explain less than half of this, and the remainder is unexplained. The sample records 20,000 to 25,000 clones, roughly 90% of which are singletons. The leading ten clones occupy 6.4% of the sample. Source: unsorted PBMCs, taken 0.6 years after starting antiretroviral therapy. All receptors derive from a man in his sixties with HIV.

The CDR3 protein is CASSLGGKGVYGYTF. DNA for the CDR3: TGTGCCAGCAGCTTAGGGGGAAAAGGCGTTTATGGCTACACCTTC. The V gene is TRBV7-8, the J gene TRBJ1-2; unclear D gene. Germline assignment: CDR1 SGHVS and CDR2 FQNEAQ. The CDR3 runs to 15 residues. The ends were cut back, 1 base at V and 5 bases at J, with 14 bases in the middle.

This clone was found a few times. The V call is TRBV5-1, the J call TRBJ2-2; 7 bases are shared with TRBD1. The CDR3 sequence is 12 residues long. Trimming took 5 bases from V and 7 from J; bases not matched to a gene: 2. Germline values: CDR1 SGHRS, CDR2 YFSETQ. The CDR3 spells CASRTGLGELFF. The CDR3 DNA sequence: TGCGCCAGCAGGACAGGGCTCGGGGAGCTGTTTTTT.

The chain joins TRBV5-1 to TRBJ2-7; D is possibly TRBD1 or TRBD2 (5 bases each). The CDR3 totals 14 residues. Germline loops: CDR1 SGHRS, CDR2 YFSETQ. V lost 5 bases and J 2 bases, leaving 14 bases between the germline ends. CDR3 amino acids: CASSSRDLAYEQYF. In DNA, the CDR3 is TGCGCCAGCAGTTCCCGGGACCTAGCCTACGAGCAGTACTTC. Full variable domain (outside the CDR3, taken from reference TRBV5-1 and TRBJ2-7): KAGVTQTPRYLIKTRGQQVTLSCSPISGHRSVSWYQQTPGQGLQFLFEYFSETQRNKGNFPGRFSGRQFSNSRSEMNVSTLELGDSALYLCASSSRDLAYEQYFGPGTRLTVT.

This chain connects TRBV6-5 to TRBJ2-7, with D possibly TRBD2 on 5 matching bases. The germline V gene has CDR1 MNHEY and CDR2 SVGAGI. V was clipped by 4 bases and J by 3 bases, with 16 bases between them. This CDR3 region has 15 residues. The CDR3 reads CASSSPGKQLYEQYF. The CDR3 bases are TGTGCCAGCAGTTCCCCGGGAAAACAACTCTACGAGCAGTACTTC.

The gene calls are TRBV11-3 and TRBJ1-6; D unclear. The germline CDR1 and CDR2 sequences are SGHNT and YENEEA. Between the trimmed V and J ends, which lost 4 bases and 5 bases, there was a span of 6 bases. The CDR3 is made up of 13 amino acids. The CDR3 DNA reads as TGTGCCAGCAGCTCGGGAAATAATTCACCCCTCCACTTT. Amino acid sequence: CASSSGNNSPLHF. The full variable domain, rest sourced from reference TRBV11-3 and TRBJ1-6, is EAGVVQSPRYKIIEKKQPVAFWCNPISGHNTLYWYLQNLGQGPELLIRYENEEAVDDSQLPKDRFSAERLKGVDSTLKIQPAELGDSAVYLCASSSGNNSPLHFGNGTRLTVT.

The chain uses TRBV19 and TRBJ2-2; D may correspond to TRBD1 or TRBD2 (6 bases each). Trimming removed 3 bases from V and 7 bases from J, with 18 bases in between. This CDR3 has 16 residues. Looked up from germline, CDR1 is LNHDA and CDR2 is SQIVND (reference sequence). The CDR3 loop is CASSISAGGAVGELFF. The CDR3 nucleotides are TGTGCCAGTAGTATCTCAGCCGGGGGCGCGGTCGGGGAGCTGTTTTTT.

This clone was counted a single time. The V call is TRBV18, the J call TRBJ1-5; 8 bases match TRBD1. V lost 4 bases and J lost 3; bases outside the gene matches: 8. This CDR3 has 16 amino acids. CDR1 and CDR2 from the germline V gene are KGHSH and LQKENI. The CDR3 loop reads CASSRSVTGVNQPQHF. The DNA of the CDR3 is TGTGCCAGCTCACGGTCCGTGACAGGGGTCAATCAGCCCCAGCATTTT. The whole variable domain, remainder taken from reference TRBV18 and TRBJ1-5, is NAGVMQNPRHLVRRRGQEARLRCSPMKGHSHVYWYRQLPEEGLKFMVYLQKENIIDESGMPKERFSAEFPKEGPSILRIQQVVRGDSAAYFCASSRSVTGVNQPQHFGDGTRLSIL.

The chain uses TRBV30 and TRBJ2-7, with 11 nucleotides matching TRBD2. Trimming removed 3 bases from V and 2 bases from J; junction bases left unmatched: 3. CDR3 length: 14 residues. Germline V CDR1 and CDR2: GTSNPN, SVGIG (reference sequence). CDR3 nucleotide sequence: TGTGCCTGGAGGACTAGCGGGGACACCTACGAGCAGTACTTC. Translating it yields CAWRTSGDTYEQYF.

The genes are TRBV7-6 and TRBJ2-3, with 12 positions matching TRBD2. V lost 5 bases and J lost 6; bases outside the gene matches: 9. From germline, CDR1 is SGHVS and CDR2 FNYEAQ. The CDR3 is 16 amino acids. CDR3 residues: CASSPTSGGHPDTQYF. CDR3 coding DNA: TGTGCCAGCAGCCCGACTAGCGGGGGTCACCCGGATACGCAGTATTTT. Full variable domain (remainder filled in from reference TRBV7-6 and TRBJ2-3): GAGVSQSPRYKVTKRGQDVALRCDPISGHVSLYWYRQALGQGPEFLTYFNYEAQQDKSGLPNDRFSAERPEGSISTLTIQRTEQRDSAMYRCASSPTSGGHPDTQYFGPGTRLTVL.

This clone was detected a few times. The genes are TRBV6-5 and TRBJ2-7; D gene unclear. Trimming left V 6 bases short and J 1 base short, with 16 bases between. The V gene's germline CDR1 is MNHEY and CDR2 SVGAGI. This CDR3 has 15 amino acids. The DNA for the CDR3 is TGTGCCAGCAGCCGCCTTGCGCGCGGATCCTACGAGCAGTACTTC. It translates to CASSRLARGSYEQYF.

The rearrangement uses TRBV29-1 and TRBJ1-1; a possible D gene is TRBD1 (5 bases). CDR1 is SQVTM and CDR2 is ANQGSEA in the germline V gene. This CDR3 comprises 11 residues. Trimming cost V 3 bases and J 6 bases, with 8 bases left between them. The CDR3 DNA sequence: TGCAGCGTTGACCAGGGACCTGAAGCTTTCTTT. Translated: CSVDQGPEAFF.

This clone appeared a few times. The chain joins TRBV2 to TRBJ1-5; 7 bases align to TRBD1. The CDR3 sequence is 16 residues long. Trimming took 5 bases from V and 5 from J; bases not matched to a gene: 12. Germline assignment: CDR1 SNHLY and CDR2 FYNNEI. CDR3 nucleotide sequence: TGTGCCAGCAGTCCAGGGGTTACAGGGGTTCATCAGCCCCAGCATTTT. Translation: CASSPGVTGVHQPQHF.

The chain has TRBV7-2 and TRBJ1-6, with TRBD1 matching 8 bases. This CDR3 has 16 amino acids. The V and J ends lost 3 bases and 6 bases, in that order; junction bases with no gene match: 7. CDR1 is SGHTA, CDR2 FQGNSA, per germline. The CDR3, as DNA: TGTGCCAGCAGCTTGTCCGGACAGGGTTTTAATTCACCCCTCCACTTT. Amino acid sequence: CASSLSGQGFNSPLHF.

V gene TRBV23-1 combines with J gene TRBJ2-5; D unclear. TRBV23-1 is given ORF status, its function remaining uncertain. Trimming removed 4 bases from V and 3 bases from J, with 9 bases in between. The CDR3 covers 13 residues. CDR3 loop: CASSPKREETQYF. For the CDR3, the DNA is TGCGCCAGCAGTCCGAAGCGAGAAGAGACCCAGTACTTC.

This sequence joins TRBV5-4 and TRBJ1-4; no clear D. CDR3 length equals 14 residues. The ends were cut back, 0 bases at V and 7 bases at J, with 10 bases in the middle. Germline-derived CDR1 and CDR2 are SGHNT and YYREEE (reference sequence). The CDR3 loop reads CASSLDSRAEKLFF. CDR3 DNA sequence: TGTGCCAGCAGCTTGGACTCTCGGGCTGAAAAACTGTTTTTT.